The clone carrying this T cell receptor (beta chain) was found a few times. Its antigen is undetermined. Listed TCR primers and previously described methods were used for bulk TCR libraries. TCRdb fed the PCR reads into MiXCR, producing one record per CDR3 protein. Of 250,000 to 350,000 distinct CDR3 sequences listed, roughly 23% are singletons. This CDR3 spans 12 amino acids. V was clipped by 1 base and J by 7 bases, with 4 bases between them. CDR1 and CDR2 from the germline V gene are SEHNR and FQNEAQ (reference sequence). Naive CD8 T cells were picked out by sorting for CD8+CD4-CCR7+CD45RA+. This sample stems from a study of molecular identifiers for immune sequencing clone quantification. Study conclusions and caveats: Clones with over 20 RNA copies captured over 98% of effector molecules but under 1% of naive ones. In cases of identical TCR molecules sharing a barcode, highly expanded clone sizes could be underestimated.

The sample was naive CD8+ T cells from blood, with Jurkat cell RNA spiked in. The subset is: FACS-sorted CD8+CD4-CCR7+CD45RA+ naive T cells. The sequence was obtained from a human donor in good health. Some libraries in this study had Jurkat cell RNA spiked in. The chain couples TRBV7-9 to TRBJ2-2; no clear D gene. As DNA, the CDR3 is TGTGCCAGCAGCTTAGGAGACGGGGAGCTGTTTTTT. Its translation: CASSLGDGELFF. The variable domain in full, completed from reference TRBV7-9 and TRBJ2-2, reads DTGVSQNPRHKITKRGQNVTFRCDPISEHNRLYWYRQTLGQGPEFLTYFQNEAQLEKSRLLSDRFSAERPKGSFSTLEIQRTEQGDSAMYLCASSLGDGELFFGEGSRLTVL.